The clone carrying this T cell receptor (beta chain) was counted a few times. This sample is part of a study of blood T cell repertoires in COVID-19. The overall study: COVID-19 samples, acute and convalescent, were from the United States, Italy and Spain. In each case, the material was cDNA or gDNA derived from T cells, B-cell-depleted T cells, or PBMCs.

In germline, CDR1 is KGHSH, CDR2 LQKENI. V was pared by 0 bases and J by 0 bases, with 6 bases between. The CDR3 sequence is 14 residues long. In the authors' methods: Researchers report that nucleated cell counts were estimated from reference gene primer amplification. Profiling relied on immunoSEQ multiplex PCR, and the TCRdb table lists in-frame clones only, not all of them. That table supplies the V and J calls and clone size; D and trimming were determined from the DNA. The sample lists fewer than 500,000 clones; about 85% were seen once. Participants reported their clinical history, and cohort assignment relied on those reports.

The rearrangement links TRBV18 to TRBJ2-7, with D possibly matching TRBD1 (5 bases). The sequence derives from a woman under 30 with acute COVID-19. The source material was PBMCs or T cells enriched from blood (not recorded which). CDR3 nucleotide sequence: TGTGCCAGCTCACCACCGGACATCTCCTACGAGCAGTACTTC. The encoded protein is CASSPPDISYEQYF.